This TCR beta chain was identified in a study of cytomegalovirus exposure and HLA in healthy donors. Study information: Researchers previously reported finding fewer than 120 million unique TCR beta sequences from roughly 170 million T cells.

The study ran its PCR with 60 Vbeta and 13 Jbeta primers. Clones were sequenced by immunoSEQ multiplex PCR, and TCRdb holds only the in-frame ones, with some missing. This table holds 100,000 to 150,000 clones, about 83% found once. The V and J ends lost 0 bases and 3 bases respectively, with 16 bases between them. Germline assignment: CDR1 SGHRS and CDR2 YFSETQ. The CDR3 is 16 residues long. About this clone: Its antigen remains unidentified.

General observations from the study: Per a later analysis, HLA-associated TCR beta chains showed more clonal expansion than other, equally common TCR beta chains. Earlier analysis looked at TCR beta V segments, and most were productive about 87% or about 30% of the time.

The V and J genes are TRBV5-1 and TRBJ2-7; a weak D match, TRBD2 (5 bases). The material sequenced was PBMCs. This receptor was taken from a girl aged 2 to 10 in good health and CMV-seronegative. CDR3 DNA sequence: TGCGCCAGCAGCTTGGAGTTTCGGACGGACTTCTACGAGCAGTACTTC. It codes for CASSLEFRTDFYEQYF. The full variable domain, with the rest looked up from reference TRBV5-1 and TRBJ2-7, is KAGVTQTPRYLIKTRGQQVTLSCSPISGHRSVSWYQQTPGQGLQFLFEYFSETQRNKGNFPGRFSGRQFSNSRSEMNVSTLELGDSALYLCASSLEFRTDFYEQYFGPGTRLTVT.